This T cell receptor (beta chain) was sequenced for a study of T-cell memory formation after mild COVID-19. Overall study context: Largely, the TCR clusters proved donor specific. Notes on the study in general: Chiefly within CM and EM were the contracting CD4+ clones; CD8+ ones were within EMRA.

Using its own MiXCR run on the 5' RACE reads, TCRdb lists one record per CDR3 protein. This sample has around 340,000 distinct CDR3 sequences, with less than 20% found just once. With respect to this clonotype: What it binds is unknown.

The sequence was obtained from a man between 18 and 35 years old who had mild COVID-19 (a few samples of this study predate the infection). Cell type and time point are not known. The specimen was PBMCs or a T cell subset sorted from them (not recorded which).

CDR3 sequence reads: CASSYSRSNTDTQYF. DNA for the CDR3: TGTGCCAGCAGTTACTCTCGCAGTAACACAGATACGCAGTATTTT. The V call is TRBV6-5, the J call TRBJ2-3; unclear D gene. The V end was cut by 0 bases, the J end by 2 bases, with 9 bases between. CDR3 length equals 15 residues. The germline V gene has CDR1 MNHEY and CDR2 SVGAGI.